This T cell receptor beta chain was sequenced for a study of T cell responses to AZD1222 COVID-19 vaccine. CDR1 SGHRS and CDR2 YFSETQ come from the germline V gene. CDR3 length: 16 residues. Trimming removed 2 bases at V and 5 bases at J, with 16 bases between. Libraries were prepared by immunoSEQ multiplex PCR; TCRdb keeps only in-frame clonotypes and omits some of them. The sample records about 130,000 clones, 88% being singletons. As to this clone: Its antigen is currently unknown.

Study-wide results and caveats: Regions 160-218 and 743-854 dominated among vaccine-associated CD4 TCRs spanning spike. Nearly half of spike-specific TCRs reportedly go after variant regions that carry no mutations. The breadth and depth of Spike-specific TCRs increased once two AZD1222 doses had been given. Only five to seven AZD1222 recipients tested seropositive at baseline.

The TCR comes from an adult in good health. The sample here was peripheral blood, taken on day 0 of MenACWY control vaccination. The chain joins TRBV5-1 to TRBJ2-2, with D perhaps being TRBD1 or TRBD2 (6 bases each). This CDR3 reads CASSLSGGHQTGELFF. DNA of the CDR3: TGCGCCAGCAGCTTATCCGGGGGACACCAAACCGGGGAGCTGTTTTTT. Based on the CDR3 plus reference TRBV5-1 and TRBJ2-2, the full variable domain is KAGVTQTPRYLIKTRGQQVTLSCSPISGHRSVSWYQQTPGQGLQFLFEYFSETQRNKGNFPGRFSGRQFSNSRSEMNVSTLELGDSALYLCASSLSGGHQTGELFFGEGSRLTVL.